Shown below are 28 T cell receptor beta chains from a single sample sequenced in a study of Tregs in tolerant kidney transplant recipients. Recipients received nonmyeloablative bone marrow transplants from related graft donors, with transient mixed chimerism. Clones were sequenced by immunoSEQ multiplex PCR, and TCRdb holds only the in-frame ones, with some missing. The table has approximately 90,000 clones, over 85% seen once. Here the sequenced sample was CD4+ T cells from blood (PBMCs), taken 12 months after the transplant. Receptors were obtained from a human patient who received a combined kidney and bone marrow transplant. These T cells may partly come from the graft donor.

For this clone: A read error may produce the germline difference seen at one junction end. The chain employs TRBV28 and TRBJ2-7; a possible D gene is TRBD2 (6 bases). This CDR3 contains 15 residues. CDR1 is MDHEN and CDR2 is SYDVKM in the germline V gene. The CDR3 loop reads CTSSTLGGKVGEQYF. CDR3 DNA sequence: TGTACCAGCAGTACCCTCGGGGGTAAGGTCGGCGAGCAGTACTTC.

V and J are TRBV9 and TRBJ2-1; 9 positions agree with TRBD1. CDR1 SGDLS and CDR2 YYNGEE come from the germline V gene. Trimming at V came to 4 bases and at J to 1 base, leaving 3 bases not matched to a gene. The CDR3 consists of 15 residues. CDR3 bases: TGTGCCAGCAGCTTCGGACAGGGGTCCTACAATGAGCAGTTCTTC. As protein: CASSFGQGSYNEQFF. The entire variable domain, with the rest obtained from reference TRBV9 and TRBJ2-1, is as follows: DSGVTQTPKHLITATGQRVTLRCSPRSGDLSVYWYQQSLDQGLQFLIQYYNGEERAKGNILERFSAQQFPDLHSELNLSSLELGDSALYFCASSFGQGSYNEQFFGPGTRLTVL.

With respect to this clone: A junction boundary mismatches the germline segment, possibly from a read error. This sequence joins TRBV27 and TRBJ1-6, with D possibly TRBD1 on 5 matching bases. CDR3 length: 14 residues. Germline-derived CDR1 and CDR2 are MNHEY and SMNVEV (reference sequence). CDR3 sequence (DNA): TGTGCCAGCAGTTTTGTGGAGGGGAGATCACCCCCCCACTTT. Translation gives CASSFVEGRSPPHF.

In this sample, this clone turned up once. The chain links TRBV10-1 to TRBJ2-1; 9 bases agree with TRBD2. CDR3 length: 16 amino acids. The germline V gene encodes CDR1 WNHNN and CDR2 SYGVQD (reference sequence). V was clipped by 11 bases and J by 5 bases; unmatched bases: 16. CDR3 sequence: CALEVSGSNNDNEQFF. CDR3 in DNA: TGCGCCCTAGAGGTTAGCGGGAGTAATAACGACAATGAGCAGTTCTTC.

The J gene is TRBJ1-2, the V gene TRBV7-3; 12 nucleotides align to TRBD1. This CDR3 has 17 residues. The germline gives CDR1 SGHTA, CDR2 FQGTGA. V lost 1 base, J lost 7 bases, and 10 bases stayed unmatched. The CDR3 bases are TGTGCCAGCAGCTTAAGTTCCGGGACAGGGGGCTTGAGTGGCTACACCTTC. Translation gives CASSLSSGTGGLSGYTF.

V usage is TRBV7-3 and J usage is TRBJ1-1; no firm D call. The CDR3 spans 11 residues. CDR1 and CDR2 from the germline V gene are SGHTA and FQGTGA. The V gene lost 5 bases and the J gene lost 4 bases, with 5 bases spanning the gap. CDR3 sequence: CASSPSTEAFF. The DNA for the CDR3 is TGTGCCAGCAGCCCGTCCACTGAAGCTTTCTTT.

The chain couples TRBV7-9 to TRBJ2-6; 10 bases align to TRBD1. This CDR3 region has 18 residues. V gave up 5 bases and J gave up 3 bases; unmatched junction bases: 10. From germline, CDR1 is SEHNR and CDR2 FQNEAQ (reference sequence). The CDR3 region has the DNA TGTGCCAGCAGCCCAATGACAGGGGGCGGTATTGGGGCCAACGTCCTGACTTTC. It yields the protein CASSPMTGGGIGANVLTF. Variable domain in full (rest from reference TRBV7-9 and TRBJ2-6): DTGVSQNPRHKITKRGQNVTFRCDPISEHNRLYWYRQTLGQGPEFLTYFQNEAQLEKSRLLSDRFSAERPKGSFSTLEIQRTEQGDSAMYLCASSPMTGGGIGANVLTFGAGSRLTVL.

The genes are TRBV11-2 and TRBJ2-1; D possibly corresponds to TRBD2 (6 bases). The CDR3 is 15 residues long. V was shortened by 1 base and J by 9 bases, with 16 bases between the two germline ends. Germline CDR1 reads SGHAT; CDR2 reads FQNNGV. Here the CDR3 DNA reads TGTGCCAGCAGCTTAGTCTGGGGGAGGTCCCCTGAGCAGTTCTTC. It codes for CASSLVWGRSPEQFF.

This clone occurred once. The rearrangement joins TRBV30 to TRBJ1-1; D unclear. The CDR3 runs to 14 residues. The V end was cut by 2 bases, the J end by 1 base, with 11 bases between. Germline values: CDR1 GTSNPN, CDR2 SVGIG (reference sequence). DNA of the CDR3: TGTGCCTGGAGTACCTGGTACAGGAACACTGAAGCTTTCTTT. Encoded protein: CAWSTWYRNTEAFF.

The chain is built from TRBV4-3 and TRBJ2-2, with TRBD1 as a possible D gene (5 bases). The germline V and J ends were trimmed by 6 bases and 0 bases, with 8 bases remaining between them. CDR1 is LGHNA, CDR2 YSLEER, per germline. The CDR3 sequence is 14 residues long. The CDR3 sequence: CASRAGPNTGELFF. The DNA of the CDR3 is TGCGCCAGCAGGGCAGGGCCGAACACCGGGGAGCTGTTTTTT.

On this clone: The sample carries other DNA sequences with the same CDR3. The chain couples TRBV9 to TRBJ1-6; 8 bases are a match to TRBD1. The CDR3 sequence is 16 residues long. The V segment lost 4 bases and the J segment 6 bases; nucleotides outside the gene matches: 9. From germline, CDR1 is SGDLS and CDR2 YYNGEE. This CDR3 is CASSTLGQGPNSPLHF. In DNA form, the CDR3 reads TGTGCCAGCAGCACCCTTGGACAGGGACCTAATTCACCCCTCCACTTT.

The genes are TRBV7-3 and TRBJ2-1, with 9 nucleotides matching TRBD2. Germline trimming cut 3 bases from V and 4 bases from J; bases unmatched to any gene: 7. CDR1 and CDR2 from the germline V gene are SGHTA and FQGTGA. CDR3 length: 16 residues. The CDR3 sequence is CASSLDALAGYNEQFF. The CDR3 DNA follows: TGTGCCAGCAGCTTGGATGCGCTAGCGGGGTACAATGAGCAGTTCTTC.

The V and J genes are TRBV5-5 and TRBJ2-5; D gene uncertain. The V end was cut by 0 bases, the J end by 4 bases, with 10 bases between. The CDR3 has 14 residues. CDR1 SGHKS and CDR2 YYEKEE come from the germline V gene (reference sequence). The CDR3 sequence: CASSLVGGAETQYF. CDR3 DNA sequence: TGTGCCAGCAGCTTGGTCGGTGGAGCAGAGACCCAGTACTTC.

The chain uses TRBV5-1 and TRBJ2-3; D is unresolved. CDR3 size: 15 residues. Germline V gene sequence: CDR1 SGHRS, CDR2 YFSETQ. Trimming stripped 0 bases from V and 4 bases from J, with 12 bases between. Here the CDR3 DNA reads TGCGCCAGCAGCTTGGGGGCAGTAGGCCCAGATACGCAGTATTTT. It encodes CASSLGAVGPDTQYF.

This rearrangement joins TRBV29-1 to TRBJ2-1; 9 bases are shared with TRBD2. Germline CDR1 reads SQVTM; CDR2 reads ANQGSEA. The CDR3 loop spans 15 amino acids. With V trimmed by 6 bases and J by 6 bases, 12 bases remained unmatched. Written as DNA, the CDR3 is TGCAGCGTCGGGGTGCATAGCGGGAGTCCCAATGAGCAGTTCTTC. It codes for CSVGVHSGSPNEQFF.

This clone was counted a single time. The rearrangement links TRBV2 to TRBJ1-6; 9 bases align to TRBD1. The CDR3 has 15 amino acids. Germline V CDR1 and CDR2: SNHLY, FYNNEI. Losses at the gene ends were 2 bases for V and 12 bases for J; bases not matched to a gene: 8. The CDR3 sequence is CASSELTGGGKPLHF. The CDR3 DNA sequence: TGTGCCAGCAGTGAATTGACAGGGGGGGGGAAACCCCTCCACTTT.

V usage is TRBV30 and J usage is TRBJ2-7; D unclear. This CDR3 spans 13 amino acids. The germline V gene has CDR1 GTSNPN and CDR2 SVGIG (reference sequence). V was trimmed by 0 bases and J by 2 bases, leaving 8 bases between them. CDR3 in DNA: TGTGCCTGGAGTGTCGCCGCGGCCTACGAGCAGTACTTC. Its translation is CAWSVAAAYEQYF.

The genes are TRBV2 and TRBJ2-5, with 8 nucleotides matching TRBD2. The junction had 3 bases not matched to a gene; V was cut back by 7 bases and J by 5 bases. Germline-derived CDR1 and CDR2 are SNHLY and FYNNEI. The CDR3 sequence is 12 residues long. The CDR3 DNA sequence: TGTGCCAGCAACGGGAGGGCGGAGACCCAGTACTTC. Translation: CASNGRAETQYF.

V usage is TRBV5-1 and J usage is TRBJ1-2; 8 nucleotides agree with TRBD1. CDR3 size: 14 residues. The V gene end was trimmed by 4 bases and the J gene end by 8 bases; junction bases not matched to a gene: 10. The germline CDR1 and CDR2 sequences are SGHRS and YFSETQ. CDR3: CASSPGQAVGGYTF. CDR3 nucleotide sequence: TGCGCCAGCAGCCCGGGACAGGCAGTGGGAGGCTACACCTTC.

The rearrangement joins TRBV7-2 to TRBJ2-4; D possibly corresponds to TRBD1 (8 bases). V lost 4 bases and J 11 bases, leaving 18 bases between the germline ends. The CDR3 runs to 14 residues. Germline CDR1 is SGHTA and CDR2 is FQGNSA. The CDR3 reads CASSSTGEGWVQYF. The CDR3 coding sequence is TGTGCCAGCAGCTCGACAGGGGAGGGGTGGGTTCAGTACTTC.

This chain joins TRBV4-3 and TRBJ1-2; D gene ambiguous. This CDR3 has 15 amino acids. Germline V lookup: CDR1 LGHNA, CDR2 YSLEER. V dropped 0 bases and J dropped 8 bases, with 16 bases sitting between them. CDR3 sequence reads: CASSQDRPGPSGYTF. CDR3 bases: TGCGCCAGCAGCCAAGATCGGCCAGGCCCTTCGGGCTACACCTTC.

This clone came up once. This sequence joins TRBV19 and TRBJ2-5; 9 bases fit TRBD2. The germline V gene has CDR1 LNHDA and CDR2 SQIVND (reference sequence). This CDR3 has 13 residues. J was trimmed by 1 base and V by 6 bases; bases with no gene match: 0. CDR3 nucleotide sequence: TGTGCCAGTAGGGGACTAGCCCAAGAGACCCAGTACTTC. It translates to CASRGLAQETQYF.

The chain employs TRBV19 and TRBJ2-5; 7 nucleotides agree with TRBD1. The CDR3 totals 15 residues. From germline, CDR1 is LNHDA and CDR2 SQIVND (reference sequence). V lost 3 bases to trimming and J lost 2 bases; unmatched junction nucleotides: 6. CDR3 region: CASSIGGTAQETQYF. CDR3 DNA sequence: TGTGCCAGTAGTATCGGTGGGACAGCTCAAGAGACCCAGTACTTC.

This chain links TRBV5-5 with TRBJ2-1, with TRBD2 matching 9 bases. CDR1 is SGHKS, CDR2 YYEKEE, per germline (reference sequence). Losses at the gene ends were 4 bases for V and 0 bases for J; bases not matched to a gene: 17. The CDR3 runs to 20 residues. The CDR3 loop reads CASSTTGGLAILVSYNEQFF. CDR3 nucleotides: TGTGCCAGCAGCACAACGGGGGGACTAGCCATCCTAGTCTCCTACAATGAGCAGTTCTTC.

The genes are TRBV5-5 and TRBJ2-3, with 11 bases matching TRBD2. Germline values: CDR1 SGHKS, CDR2 YYEKEE (reference sequence). The length of the CDR3 is 16 residues. V lost 4 bases to trimming and J lost 0 bases; unmatched junction nucleotides: 4. CDR3 sequence: CASSLLAGVSTDTQYF. DNA for the CDR3: TGTGCCAGCAGCCTACTAGCGGGAGTGAGCACAGATACGCAGTATTTT.

The chain recombines TRBV19 with TRBJ1-1; D not resolved. Trimming shortened V by 1 base and J by 10 bases, and 13 bases separated the two germline ends. The CDR3 is 13 residues long. Germline V gene sequence: CDR1 LNHDA, CDR2 SQIVND (reference sequence). For the CDR3, the DNA is TGTGCCAGTAGTATAGGGCTGGGTGACTCAGCTTTCTTT. Translation gives CASSIGLGDSAFF.

The chain combines TRBV7-2 with TRBJ1-5, with D perhaps matching TRBD1 (6 bases). There are 15 residues in the CDR3. The V end lost 0 bases, the J end lost 5 bases, and 11 bases lay between the germline ends. The germline V gene has CDR1 SGHTA and CDR2 FQGNSA. The CDR3 protein is CASSLAPSGDQPQHF. CDR3 nucleotides: TGTGCCAGCAGCTTAGCCCCGTCAGGGGATCAGCCCCAGCATTTT.

The rearrangement joins TRBV7-2 to TRBJ2-3; 14 nucleotides line up with TRBD2. This CDR3 has 19 amino acids. With V trimmed by 5 bases and J by 0 bases, 10 bases remained unmatched. Looked up from germline, CDR1 is SGHTA and CDR2 is FQGNSA. The CDR3 region is CASSRRLAGGSSSTDTQYF. Here the CDR3 DNA reads TGTGCCAGCAGCAGGAGACTAGCGGGAGGGTCCTCTAGCACAGATACGCAGTATTTT.